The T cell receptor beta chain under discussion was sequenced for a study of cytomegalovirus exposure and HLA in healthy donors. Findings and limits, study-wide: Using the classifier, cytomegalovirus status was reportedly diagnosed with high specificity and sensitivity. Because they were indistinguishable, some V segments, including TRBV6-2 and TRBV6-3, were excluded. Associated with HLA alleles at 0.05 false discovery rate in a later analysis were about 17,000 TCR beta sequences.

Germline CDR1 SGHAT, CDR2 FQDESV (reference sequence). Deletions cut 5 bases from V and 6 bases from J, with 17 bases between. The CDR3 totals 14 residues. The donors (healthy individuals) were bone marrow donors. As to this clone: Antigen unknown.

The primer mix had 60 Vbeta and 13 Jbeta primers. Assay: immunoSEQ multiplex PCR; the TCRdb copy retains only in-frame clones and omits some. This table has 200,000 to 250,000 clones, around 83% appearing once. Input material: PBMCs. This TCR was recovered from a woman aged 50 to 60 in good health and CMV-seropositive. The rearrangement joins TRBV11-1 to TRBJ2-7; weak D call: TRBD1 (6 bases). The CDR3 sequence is CASSRQEAAVEQYF. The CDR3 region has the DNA TGTGCCAGCAGCCGACAGGAGGCTGCGGTCGAGCAGTACTTC. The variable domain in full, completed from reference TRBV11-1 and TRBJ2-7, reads EAEVAQSPRYKITEKSQAVAFWCDPISGHATLYWYRQILGQGPELLVQFQDESVVDDSQLPKDRFSAERLKGVDSTLKIQPAELGDSAMYLCASSRQEAAVEQYFGPGTRLTVT.